This T cell receptor beta chain was captured in a study of shared clonotypes between healthy human individuals (dated by TCRdb to between 2020 and 2021). Regarding the study in general: A couple of women and a few men aged 18 to 49 years were included in the cohort. For each donor, CD4 naive and CD4 memory were each run on three plates, CD8 naive on two plates, and CD8 memory on one plate. Blood TCR repertoires of five healthy adults were deeply sequenced to estimate repertoire size and the extent of clonotype sharing between individuals. Different laboratories and diverse techniques were used to prepare libraries and sequence TCR repertoires, to increase sequencing depth and limit assay-specific biases. Leukapheresis yielded between about 0.8 and 9.5 billion PBMCs per donor. Here is what the overall study found, with its caveats: Based on pairwise subsampling, the degree of clonotype sharing among donors was expected to be affected by sequencing depth. Sampling was restricted to blood, and TCR repertoires in tissues likely differ from the TCR repertoires found in blood. Sharing across a few donors was observed for approximately 5% of naive CD4, less than 4% of naive CD8, about 2.3% of memory CD4, and roughly 0.4% of memory CD8 clonotypes. Rarefaction of sorted-subset datasets indicated incomplete sequencing despite the large sequencing depth. The genetic and exposure-history diversity represented was limited by the small number of donors. Naive subsets generally had larger estimated clonotype richness than memory subsets. Compared with non-shared clonotypes, clonotypes shared by all four sorted-subset donors had higher generation probabilities.

Using the deep immunoSEQ assay, multiplex PCR amplified TCR CDR3 regions from genomic DNA. For each cell subset, the extracted genomic DNA was distributed evenly across all wells of several immunoSEQ 96-well plates, and each plate served as one replicate. For sorted subsets, approximately 210 ng genomic DNA, equal to 25,000 to 35,000 T cell genomes, was loaded into each replicate PCR. Purified libraries were measured with a Qubit 3.0 fluorometer, size-checked on a Bioanalyzer 2100, and measured again with the KAPA Library Quantification kit. Every immunoSEQ 96-well plate was sequenced on a dedicated single-read 150-cycle Illumina NextSeq 550 flow cell. Processing in the source paper ran as follows. Because only junctional sequences without quality scores were contained in the immunoSEQ output, filtering matching that applied to full-length reads could not be performed. To assign V/J genes and CDR3, sequences were annotated using PyIR, a Python wrapper for IgBLAST v1.9, with IMGT germline references. Reads were filtered out if the reads had weak V/J assignments (E-value above 1e-6), no CDR3, stop codons, out-of-frame junctions, or ambiguous translated residues. A V3J clonotype was defined by an identical inferred V gene, J gene, and CDR3 amino acid sequence. The percentage overlap between two repertoires was calculated by dividing the number of shared unique clonotypes by the size of the smaller repertoire. Three approaches were used to assess repertoire richness: RTK rarefaction, the Chao1 estimator, and Recon v2.1 estimates of unobserved clonotypes. Generation probabilities for all TCRbeta clonotypes obtained by the gDNA method from a handful of donors were computed using OLGA. TCRdb carries this immuneACCESS record with in-frame sequences only. Its versions omit some clonotypes, under half of them owing to an unresolved V gene in the studies checked, with the rest unexplained. V, J and clone size reflect that table, while D and trimming were determined from the DNA. The sample has 600,000 to 750,000 clones on record, roughly 91% of them singletons. The ten largest clones represent approximately 35% of the sample.

Donors were healthy HIV-negative adults with no recently reported acute infections or vaccinations. All donors were Caucasian adults living in Nashville, Tennessee, USA. CD8 memory samples consisted of magnetically selected CD45RO+ cells combined with CCR7-negative CD45RA+ effector memory (TemRA) cells. Blood was obtained by leukapheresis, after which PBMCs were separated by Ficoll-Histopaque density gradient centrifugation and cryopreserved in liquid nitrogen vapor phase. Analytical flow cytometry was used to check the purity and quantity of each magnetically sorted T cell population. Each sorted fraction had its genomic DNA isolated and then quantified by UV absorbance on a Nanodrop 2000c. Worth noting for this clone: Its antigen remains undetermined. No clone much larger than this one lies a single base away; base qualities are absent. Within the sample, other DNA sequences also encode this same CDR3.

Unmatched junction bases come to 2, with V trimmed by 5 bases and J by 4 bases. The germline V gene provides CDR1 MNHEY and CDR2 SVGAGI. Counted from cysteine to phenylalanine, this CDR3 has 15 amino acids. Of all the DNA, just the CDR3 is kept, 45 bases in frame from base 1. Material for sequencing was memory CD8+ T cells from PBMCs. The label giving this sample's cell subset or site can be read as: CD45RO+ cells pooled with CCR7-negative TemRA cells. This TCR derives from a man between 18 and 35 years old in good health. Some clones in this sample may be carry-over from other donors' samples. The sequence is built from TRBV6-5 and TRBJ2-1; TRBD2 agrees with 13 junctional bases. The DNA reads TGTGCCAGCAGTCCGGGACTAGCGGGGTACAATGAGCAGTTCTTC. This codes for CASSPGLAGYNEQFF.